This TCR beta chain was identified in a study of beta chain features in type 1 diabetes. In the study overall: Sorted cells, about 98,000,000 in number, were examined across all samples. General study findings and limits: VDJ junctions sequenced from type 1 diabetes patients showed fewer insertions and more deletions.

Expressed TCRB transcripts were sequenced after all isolated RNA was converted to cDNA. Repertoires were generated with immunoSEQ multiplex PCR, while TCRdb's copy carries only in-frame clones and drops some. The top ten hold 0.5% to 0.65% of the sample, which has fewer than 200,000 clones, less than 9.5% seen once. This clone has just a few counts. Antigen unknown. From germline, CDR1 is SGHTA and CDR2 FQGNSA. With V trimmed by 5 bases and J by 4 bases, 14 bases remained unmatched. CDR3 length equals 17 residues. The chain uses TRBV7-2 and TRBJ1-2; 9 bases match TRBD1. The receptor was derived from a man in his late teens or twenties in good health. Sequenced: central memory CD4+ T cells from blood. The CDR3 DNA sequence: TGTGCCAGCAGCCAACGCCCCGGGACAGGGTCAAGCTATGGCTACACCTTC. This encodes CASSQRPGTGSSYGYTF.